The T cell receptor beta chain described here comes from a study of metastatic and nonmetastatic thyroid tumors. All patients were treatment-naive before thyroid surgery. Germline values: CDR1 DFQATT, CDR2 SNEGSKA (reference sequence). CDR3 length: 13 residues. Trimming removed 8 bases from V and 6 bases from J, with 20 bases in between. Through MiXCR, TCRdb re-clonotyped the PCR reads. This sample has about 15,000 clones, with roughly a quarter found just once. This chain uses TRBV20-1 with TRBJ2-7; D gene ambiguous. This clonotype originated in a female donor with papillary thyroid cancer or a benign thyroid nodule (not recorded which). Some clones in this sample may be carry-over from other donors' samples. The sequenced sample consisted of adjacent normal tissue. For the CDR3, the DNA is TGCAGTCACTATGTCCCCCTAGAGCCCGAGCAGTACTTC. Translated: CSHYVPLEPEQYF.